These 4 T cell receptor beta chains share one sample of origin, sequenced in a study of response to subunit inactivated influenza vaccine (dated by TCRdb to 2016 to 2019). The library was generated by RT-PCR. This sample was sequenced with an Illumina HiSeq 2500. Using fastp trimming at Q25 and MiXCR clonotype assembly, TCRdb reanalyzed the public sequencing data and kept in-frame beta chains. Rows are unified per CDR3 protein, each entry keeping the most common DNA and genes. The sample profile shows some 500,000 distinct CDR3 sequences; approximately 15% of them were found once. Around 3% of the sample belongs to the ten largest clones. The sequencing here drew on CD4+ T cells sorted from PBMCs, taken roughly 24 months after vaccination. These receptors came from a man between 50 and 69 years old who received an inactivated influenza vaccine. Donor details come from another sample of the same person, matched by shared clones.

This clonotype was picked up many times. The chain combines TRBV20-1 with TRBJ2-1, with D possibly being TRBD1 (5 bases). This CDR3 is built from 12 residues. The germline CDR1 and CDR2 sequences are DFQATT and SNEGSKA (reference sequence). V was pared by 6 bases and J by 7 bases, with 13 bases between. CDR3 protein: CSARAPPNEQFF. The DNA for the CDR3 is TGCAGTGCCAGGGCCCCCCCGAATGAGCAGTTCTTC.

This clonotype was detected a few times. This chain uses TRBV4-1 with TRBJ2-1; 7 bases align to TRBD2. The V segment lost 3 bases and the J segment 8 bases; nucleotides outside the gene matches: 4. Germline CDR1 and CDR2: MGHRA and YSYEKL. The CDR3 extends over 13 amino acids. The CDR3 loop reads CASSQRLADEQFF. The CDR3 nucleotides read TGCGCCAGCAGCCAGAGACTAGCTGATGAGCAGTTCTTC.

This clonotype occurred a few times. The rearrangement links TRBV16 to TRBJ1-5, with D unresolved. Germline CDR1 and CDR2: KGHSY and FQNENV. V was cut by 3 bases and J by 2 bases, with 11 bases left in between. This CDR3 is 15 amino acids long. CDR3 nucleotides: TGTGCCAGCAGCCAGGCACGGACGGGCAATCAGCCCCAGCATTTT. Protein product: CASSQARTGNQPQHF. Complete variable domain (other parts from reference TRBV16 and TRBJ1-5): GEEVAQTPKHLVRGEGQKAKLYCAPIKGHSYVFWYQQVLKNEFKFLISFQNENVFDETGMPKERFSAKCLPNSPCSLEIQATKLEDSAVYFCASSQARTGNQPQHFGDGTRLSIL.

This sequence joins TRBV9 and TRBJ2-5; 11 bases map to TRBD1. The trim removed 4 bases at V and 4 bases at J, leaving 6 bases unmatched. The germline V gene encodes CDR1 SGDLS and CDR2 YYNGEE. This CDR3 region has 15 residues. CDR3 in amino acids: CASSPGQGARETQYF. Here the CDR3 DNA reads TGTGCCAGCAGCCCTGGACAGGGGGCGAGAGAGACCCAGTACTTC.